This T cell receptor beta chain was sequenced in a study of cytomegalovirus exposure and HLA in healthy donors. Findings of the study overall: Usually a TCR sequence was rare, but some public TCRs were found in many donors. Analyses of presence and absence presupposed an approximately uniform sequencing depth across donors. Accurate HLA-A and HLA-B prediction from TCR beta sequences was reported for most subjects.

In the case of this clone: The target antigen is unknown.

In the PCR, 60 Vbeta and 13 Jbeta primers were used. Clones were read by immunoSEQ multiplex PCR, and TCRdb kept only the in-frame ones, dropping some. The sample shows approximately 190,000 clones, 65% to 85% of them seen only once. The CDR3 length is 14 residues. In germline, CDR1 is MNHEY, CDR2 SMNVEV (reference sequence). V was shortened by 3 bases and J by 0 bases, with 6 bases between the two germline ends. The genes are TRBV27 and TRBJ2-1; no clear D gene. The sample consisted of PBMCs. This TCR derives from a middle-aged man in good health and CMV-seropositive. The CDR3 is CASSFRLSYNEQFF. CDR3 nucleotide sequence: TGTGCCAGCAGTTTCCGTCTCTCCTACAATGAGCAGTTCTTC.